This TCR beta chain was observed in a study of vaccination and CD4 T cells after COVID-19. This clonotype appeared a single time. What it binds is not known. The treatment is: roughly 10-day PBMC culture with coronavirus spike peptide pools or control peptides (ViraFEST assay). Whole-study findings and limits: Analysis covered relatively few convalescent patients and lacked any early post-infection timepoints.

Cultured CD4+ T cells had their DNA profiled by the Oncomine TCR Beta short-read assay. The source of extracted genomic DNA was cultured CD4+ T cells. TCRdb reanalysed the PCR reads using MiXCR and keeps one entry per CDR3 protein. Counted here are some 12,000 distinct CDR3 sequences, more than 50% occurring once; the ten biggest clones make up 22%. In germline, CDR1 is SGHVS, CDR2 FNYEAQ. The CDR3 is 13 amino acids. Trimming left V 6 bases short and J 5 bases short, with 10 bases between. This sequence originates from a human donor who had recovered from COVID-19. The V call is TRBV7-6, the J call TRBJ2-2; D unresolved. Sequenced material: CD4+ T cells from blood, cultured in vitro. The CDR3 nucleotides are TGTGCCAGCAGGCCTTTTCGAACCGGGGAGCTGTTTTTT. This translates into CASRPFRTGELFF. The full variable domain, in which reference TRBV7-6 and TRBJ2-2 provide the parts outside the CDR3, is GAGVSQSPRYKVTKRGQDVALRCDPISGHVSLYWYRQALGQGPEFLTYFNYEAQQDKSGLPNDRFSAERPEGSISTLTIQRTEQRDSAMYRCASRPFRTGELFFGEGSRLTVL.